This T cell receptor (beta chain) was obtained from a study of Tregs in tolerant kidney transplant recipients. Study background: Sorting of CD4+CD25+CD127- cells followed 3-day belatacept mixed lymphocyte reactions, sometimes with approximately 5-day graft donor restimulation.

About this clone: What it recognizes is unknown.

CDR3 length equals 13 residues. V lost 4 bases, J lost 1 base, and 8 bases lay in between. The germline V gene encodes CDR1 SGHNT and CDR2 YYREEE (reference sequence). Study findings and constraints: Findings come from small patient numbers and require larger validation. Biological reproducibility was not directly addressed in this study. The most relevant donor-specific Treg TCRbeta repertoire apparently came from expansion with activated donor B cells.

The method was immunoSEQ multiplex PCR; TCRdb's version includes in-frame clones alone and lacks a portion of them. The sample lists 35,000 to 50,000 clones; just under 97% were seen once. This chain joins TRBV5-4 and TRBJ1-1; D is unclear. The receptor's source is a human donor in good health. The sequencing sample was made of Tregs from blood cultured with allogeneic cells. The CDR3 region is CASSRAPNTEAFF. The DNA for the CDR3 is TGTGCCAGCAGCCGGGCGCCGAACACTGAAGCTTTCTTT.